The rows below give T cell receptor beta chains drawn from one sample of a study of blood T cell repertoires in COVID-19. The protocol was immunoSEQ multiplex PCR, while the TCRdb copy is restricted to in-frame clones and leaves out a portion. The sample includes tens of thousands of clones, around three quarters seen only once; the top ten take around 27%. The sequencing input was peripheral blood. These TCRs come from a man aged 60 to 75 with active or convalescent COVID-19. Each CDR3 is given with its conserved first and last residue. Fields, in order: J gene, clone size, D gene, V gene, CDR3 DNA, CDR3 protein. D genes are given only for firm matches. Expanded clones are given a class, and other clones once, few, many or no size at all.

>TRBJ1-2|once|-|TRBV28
TGTGCCAGCAGTTTCGCAGGGATGTATGGCTACACCTTC
CASSFAGMYGYTF
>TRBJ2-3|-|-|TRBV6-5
TGTGCCAGCAGTTACCAAAACAGAGATACGCAGTATTTT
CASSYQNRDTQYF
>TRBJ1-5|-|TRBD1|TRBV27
TGTGCCAGCAGCGACAGGGGCCCTGATCAGCCCCAGCATTTT
CASSDRGPDQPQHF
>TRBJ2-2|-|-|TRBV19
TGTGCCAGTAGTATCGGAGGCACCGGGGAGCTGTTTTTT
CASSIGGTGELFF
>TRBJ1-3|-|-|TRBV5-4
TGTGCCAGCAGCTTGACCGGGGATTCTGGAAACACCATATATTTT
CASSLTGDSGNTIYF
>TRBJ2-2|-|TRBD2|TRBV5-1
TGCGCCAGCAGCTTGGGACTAGCGGGGGGCCTTCCGGGCACCGGGGAGCTGTTTTTT
CASSLGLAGGLPGTGELFF
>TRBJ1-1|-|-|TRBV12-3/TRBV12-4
TGTGCCAGCATTGGGGCGGGAAACACTGAAGCTTTCTTT
CASIGAGNTEAFF
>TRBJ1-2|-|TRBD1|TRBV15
TGTGCCACCAGCAGGGGACAGACCCTTGACTATGGCTACACCTTC
CATSRGQTLDYGYTF
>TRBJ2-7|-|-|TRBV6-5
TGTGCCAGCAGTTACTCCTGGATTGGGAGCTCCTACGAGCAGTACTTC
CASSYSWIGSSYEQYF
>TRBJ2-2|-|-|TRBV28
TGTGCCAGCAGTAGGATGGCGGGCGTGACACTGCTGAACACCGGGGAGCTGTTTTTT
CASSRMAGVTLLNTGELFF
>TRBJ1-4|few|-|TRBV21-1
TGTGCCAGCAGCGCGCTAACCGGGACGGGAGATGAAAAACTGTTTTTT
CASSALTGTGDEKLFF
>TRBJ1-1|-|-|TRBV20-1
TGCAGTGGAACGGGGAACGCTGAAGCTTTCTTT
CSGTGNAEAFF
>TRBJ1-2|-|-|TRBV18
TGTGCCAGCTCACCGGACAGCGCCACCTATGGCTACACCTTC
CASSPDSATYGYTF
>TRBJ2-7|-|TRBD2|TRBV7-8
TGTGCCAGCAGCCCTCGTTTACGACTAGCGGGGCGTATTGGGGAGCAGTACTTC
CASSPRLRLAGRIGEQYF
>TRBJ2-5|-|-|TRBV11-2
TGTGCCAGCAGCTTATCTAGCAGGGAGACCCAGTACTTC
CASSLSSRETQYF
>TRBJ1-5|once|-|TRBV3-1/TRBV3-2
TGTGCCAGCAGCCACACGGGAGGGAATCAGCCCCAGCATTTT
CASSHTGGNQPQHF
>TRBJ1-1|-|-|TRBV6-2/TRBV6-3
TGTGCCAGCAGTTACTTTACGGCAGGGGTCTCTGGAGCGAACACTGAAGCTTTCTTT
CASSYFTAGVSGANTEAFF
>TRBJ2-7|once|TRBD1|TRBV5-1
TGCGCCAGCAGCTTGGCCCAGGGGACAGGGGCCGAGCAGTACTTC
CASSLAQGTGAEQYF
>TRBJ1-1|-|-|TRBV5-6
TGTGCCAGCAGCTCAATTCAGGGGCGGCGAAACACTGAAGCTTTCTTT
CASSSIQGRRNTEAFF
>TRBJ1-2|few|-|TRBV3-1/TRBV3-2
TGTGCCAGCAGCTTCCGACAGGTCAACTATGGCTACACCTTC
CASSFRQVNYGYTF
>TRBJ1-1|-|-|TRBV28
TGTGCCAGCGAGGAAGGGACATTGGGGAACACTGAAGCTTTCTTT
CASEEGTLGNTEAFF
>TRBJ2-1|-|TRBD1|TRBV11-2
TGTGCCAGCAGCTTCGATGGGACAGGGCAAAATGAGCAGTTCTTC
CASSFDGTGQNEQFF
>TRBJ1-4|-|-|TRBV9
TGTGCCAGCAGCGTTAGCGGGCTAGAGGAAAAACTGTTTTTT
CASSVSGLEEKLFF
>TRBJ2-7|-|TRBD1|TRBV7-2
TGTGCCAGCAGCCGGACAGGGAGCTACGAGCAGTACTTC
CASSRTGSYEQYF
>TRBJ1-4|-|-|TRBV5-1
TGCGCCAGCGGGCCCATGGGTCAGGGTGACGAAAAACTGTTTTTT
CASGPMGQGDEKLFF
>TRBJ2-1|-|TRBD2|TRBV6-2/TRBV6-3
TGTGCCAGCAGTTACTTTAGCGGGACTAGCAGTAATGAGCAGTTCTTC
CASSYFSGTSSNEQFF
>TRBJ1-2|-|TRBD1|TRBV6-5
TGTGCCAGCAGTTCCGTGGGACAGGAGCATGGCTACACCTTC
CASSSVGQEHGYTF
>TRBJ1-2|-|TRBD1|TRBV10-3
TGTGCCATCAGTGAGACAGGGGACTTCTATGGCTACACCTTC
CAISETGDFYGYTF
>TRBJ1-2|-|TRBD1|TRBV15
TGTGCCACCAGCGACCAGACAGGGGGCGCCGACGGCTACACCTTC
CATSDQTGGADGYTF
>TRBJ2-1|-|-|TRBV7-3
TGTGCCAGCAGCCCTTGGACATCACTTAGTAACAATGAGCAGTTCTTC
CASSPWTSLSNNEQFF
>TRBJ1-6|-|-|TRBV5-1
TGCGCCAGCAGCTCCGGGTGGCCACCCCTCCACTTT
CASSSGWPPLHF
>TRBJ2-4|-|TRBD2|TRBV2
TGTGCCAGCAGTACACGGGGGGGTGCCATTCAGTACTTC
CASSTRGGAIQYF
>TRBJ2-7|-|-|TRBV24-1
TGTGCCACCAGTGATTCAAGCCTACGCGAGCAGTACTTC
CATSDSSLREQYF
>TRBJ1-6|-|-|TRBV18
TGTGCCAGCTCCCTCCAGGGTAAATCACCCCTCCACTTT
CASSLQGKSPLHF
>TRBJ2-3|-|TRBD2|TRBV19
TGTGCCAGTCATACTAGCGGGGGCCACCCGGATACGCAGTATTTT
CASHTSGGHPDTQYF
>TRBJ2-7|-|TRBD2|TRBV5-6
TGTGCCAGCAGTCGCGGGCTAGCGGGGGCCCCAGACTACGAGCAGTACTTC
CASSRGLAGAPDYEQYF
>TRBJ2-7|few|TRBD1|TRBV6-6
TGTGCCAGCAGTCCACCCCCCGGGACAGGGCCGACCTACGAGCAGTACTTC
CASSPPPGTGPTYEQYF
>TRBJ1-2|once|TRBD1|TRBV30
TGTGCCTGGGGGGGGGACAGTTATGGCTACACCTTC
CAWGGDSYGYTF
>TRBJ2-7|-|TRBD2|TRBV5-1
TGCGCCAGCAGGGAGCCCCTGGCGGGGGTCTCCTACGAGCAGTACTTC
CASREPLAGVSYEQYF
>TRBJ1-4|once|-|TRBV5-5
TGTGCCAGCAGCCAGACAGCAACTAATGAAAAACTGTTTTTT
CASSQTATNEKLFF
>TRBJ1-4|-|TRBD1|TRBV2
TGTGCCAGCAGTGGGGACAGGGGGCATCTTGATGAAAAACTGTTTTTT
CASSGDRGHLDEKLFF
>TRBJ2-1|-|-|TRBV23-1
TGCGCCAGCAGTCAACAGGGTGCAGGGAATGAGCAGTTCTTC
CASSQQGAGNEQFF
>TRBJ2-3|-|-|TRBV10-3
TGTGCCATCAGTGAGTCAAATGTCGGGACAGATACGCAGTATTTT
CAISESNVGTDTQYF
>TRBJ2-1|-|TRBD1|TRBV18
TGTGCCAGCTCACCACAGCCTGTAATAGGGACAGGGGGCTTTAATGAGCAGTTCTTC
CASSPQPVIGTGGFNEQFF
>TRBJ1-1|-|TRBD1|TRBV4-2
TGTGCCAGCAGCCAAGAACCCGTGACAGGGGTCGTTGGGGAAGCTTTCTTT
CASSQEPVTGVVGEAFF
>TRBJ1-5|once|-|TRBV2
TGTGCCAGCCTTGCGGAGGTAGGGAATCAGCCCCAGCATTTT
CASLAEVGNQPQHF
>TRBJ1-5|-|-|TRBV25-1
TGTGCCAGCAGTGGCTCGACAGGTAGCAATCAGCCCCAGCATTTT
CASSGSTGSNQPQHF
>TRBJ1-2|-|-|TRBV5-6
TGTGCCAGCAGCTTGGGGCCCGCTAACTATGGCTACACCTTC
CASSLGPANYGYTF
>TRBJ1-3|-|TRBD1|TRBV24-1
TGTGCCACCGGGGACTCGACAGGGACGGCGGACACCATATATTTT
CATGDSTGTADTIYF
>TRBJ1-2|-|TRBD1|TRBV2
TGTGCCAGTTCGGGACAGCGTTATGGCTACACCTTC
CASSGQRYGYTF
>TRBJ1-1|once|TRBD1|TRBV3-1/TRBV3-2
TGTGCCAGCAGCCAGGGAGCCGGGACAGGGGGCACTGAAGCTTTCTTT
CASSQGAGTGGTEAFF
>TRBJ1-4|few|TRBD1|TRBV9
TGTGCCAGCAGCGTCCGGGACAGGGATAATGAAAAACTGTTTTTT
CASSVRDRDNEKLFF
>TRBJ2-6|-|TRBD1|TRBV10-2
TGCGCCAGCAGCAACGACAGGGTGGTCTCTGGGGCCAACGTCCTGACTTTC
CASSNDRVVSGANVLTF
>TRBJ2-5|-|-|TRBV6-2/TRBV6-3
TGTGCCAGCAGTTGGGCCGGGGGAGGAGAGACCCAGTACTTC
CASSWAGGGETQYF
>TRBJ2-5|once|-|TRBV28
TGTGCCAGCAGTTTAGGGCGACGGGAGACCCAGTACTTC
CASSLGRRETQYF
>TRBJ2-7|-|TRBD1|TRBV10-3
TGTGCCATCAGACCGGGACAGGGTTCCTACGAGCAGTACTTC
CAIRPGQGSYEQYF
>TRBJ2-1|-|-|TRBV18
TGTGCCAGCTCACCAGCGGGTTACTCCTACAATGAGCAGTTCTTC
CASSPAGYSYNEQFF
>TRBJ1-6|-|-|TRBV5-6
TGTGCCAGCAGCTTCGTCTCAGGGGAGGGTTCACCCCTCCACTTT
CASSFVSGEGSPLHF